This T cell receptor (beta chain) was found in a study of blood T cell repertoires in COVID-19. Study overall: Acute and convalescent COVID-19 samples came from the United States, Italy and Spain. Sample material is recorded as cDNA or gDNA derived from T cells, B-cell-depleted T cells, or PBMCs.

About this clone itself: The junction departs from germline at one end; a sequencing error may be responsible.

CDR1 is MNHEY and CDR2 is SMNVEV in the germline V gene (reference sequence). The CDR3 covers 15 residues. Original methodology: Nucleated cell number was recorded as an estimate derived from reference gene primer amplification. Measured with immunoSEQ multiplex PCR; TCRdb has only the in-frame clones, and not every one. The V and J calls and clone size were taken over from that table, and D and trimming were inferred from the DNA. The sample lists approximately 240,000 clones, approximately 86% seen once, with 4.9% in the top ten. The V and J genes are TRBV27 and TRBJ1-3; no clear D. The material sequenced was peripheral blood. The TCR sequence derives from a woman of 80 years or more with active or convalescent COVID-19. DNA of the CDR3: TGTACCAGCAGTTTAACTTTCCACGCCAGAAACACCATATATTTT. Residues: CTSSLTFHARNTIYF.